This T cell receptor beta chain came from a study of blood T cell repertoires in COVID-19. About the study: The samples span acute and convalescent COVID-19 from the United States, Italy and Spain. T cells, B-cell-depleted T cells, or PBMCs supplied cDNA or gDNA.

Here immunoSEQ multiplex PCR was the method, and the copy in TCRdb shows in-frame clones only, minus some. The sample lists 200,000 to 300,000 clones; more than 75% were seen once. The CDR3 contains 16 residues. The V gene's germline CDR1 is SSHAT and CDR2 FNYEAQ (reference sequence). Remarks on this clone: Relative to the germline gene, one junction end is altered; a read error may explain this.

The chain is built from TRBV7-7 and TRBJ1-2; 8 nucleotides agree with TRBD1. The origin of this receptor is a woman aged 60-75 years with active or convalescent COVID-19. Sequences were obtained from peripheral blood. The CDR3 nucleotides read TGTGCTAGCAGCCCCTTGGCACAGGGGGGGTCCTATGGCTACACCTTC. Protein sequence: CASSPLAQGGSYGYTF.